This TCR beta chain originates from a study of blood T cell repertoires in COVID-19. Overall study context: Donors in the United States, Italy and Spain gave samples during acute or convalescent COVID-19. T cells, B-cell-depleted T cells, or PBMCs provided the cDNA or gDNA that served as material.

V was pared by 4 bases and J by 5 bases, with 19 bases between. The CDR3 length is 16 residues. Germline V gene sequence: CDR1 SGHRS, CDR2 YFSETQ. The authors' processing: Estimation of nucleated cell counts was performed using reference gene primer amplification. Using immunoSEQ multiplex PCR, the repertoire was profiled, and TCRdb retains in-frame clones only, with some absent. That table gives V, J and clone size, and the DNA gave D and trimming. The sample lists roughly 150,000 clones, about nine tenths occurring once. This TCR was recovered from a man between 18 and 35 years old with acute or convalescent COVID-19. Sequencing was performed on peripheral blood. The chain couples TRBV5-1 to TRBJ2-1, with a possible D match to TRBD1 (5 bases). The DNA of the CDR3 is TGCGCCAGCAGCCCCAGACAGACCACCCTCGACAATGAGCAGTTCTTC. Translating gives CASSPRQTTLDNEQFF.